This T cell receptor beta chain comes out of a study of T cell repertoires in cytomegalovirus infection. At the level of the study: As its CMV epitopes, the study selected recently identified HLA-C-restricted and well-studied HLA-B-restricted targets. Public signatures in TCR beta pointed to CMV infection and matching HLA type. Study-level points and caveats: Predominance within the ex vivo response was attributable to HLA-C-restricted CMV-specific TCR beta clonotypes.

In regard to this clonotype: Its antigen remains unidentified.

The germline V gene has CDR1 SGHVS and CDR2 FNYEAQ. This CDR3 contains 15 residues. V lost 1 base and J lost 6, with 13 bases in between. TCRdb re-analysed the reads in MiXCR, keeping a single row per CDR3 protein. The table shows about 83,000 distinct CDR3 sequences, with approximately 32% occurring only once. Sample: CD8+ T cells from cultured PBMCs, taken from culture after CMV antigen stimulation. V gene TRBV7-6 combines with J gene TRBJ1-5, with D hard to call. This TCR was sampled from a human donor in good health (CMV status not recorded). Some clones in this sample may be carry-over from other donors' samples. CDR3 DNA: TGTGCCAGCAGCTTAGGCATGGACGGGTCTCAGCCCCAGCATTTT. Translating gives CASSLGMDGSQPQHF.